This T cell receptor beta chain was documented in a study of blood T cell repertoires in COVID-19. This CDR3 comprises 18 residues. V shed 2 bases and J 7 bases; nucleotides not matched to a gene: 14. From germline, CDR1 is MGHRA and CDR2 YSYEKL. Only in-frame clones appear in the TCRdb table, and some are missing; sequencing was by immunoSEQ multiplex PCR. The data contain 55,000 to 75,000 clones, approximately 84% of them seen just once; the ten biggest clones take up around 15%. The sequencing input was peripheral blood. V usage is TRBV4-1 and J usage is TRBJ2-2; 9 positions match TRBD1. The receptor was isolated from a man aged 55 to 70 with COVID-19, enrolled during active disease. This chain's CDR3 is CASSQPSGTGRIGGELFF. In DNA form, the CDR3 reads TGCGCCAGCAGCCAACCCTCCGGGACAGGGAGGATAGGCGGGGAGCTGTTTTTT.